The 22 T cell receptor beta chains reported below all come from one sample, sequenced in a study of blood T cells in healthy people across ages. The use of a sample-barcoded 5' primer and a J-beta primer mix characterized a second PCR of roughly 7 to 11 cycles. One entry per CDR3 protein, called by TCRdb with MiXCR from the 5' RACE reads. In the table there are hundreds of thousands of distinct CDR3 sequences, more than 45% of which are singletons. The specimen was blood. All receptors derive from a man aged 30-40 years in good health.

This clonotype was detected a few times. V is TRBV25-1 and J is TRBJ1-2; D remains unclear. CDR1 and CDR2 (germline): MGHDK, SYGVNS. Deletions cut 4 bases from V and 1 base from J, with 13 bases between. This CDR3 has 15 amino acids. The CDR3 sequence is CASSGRWNFNYGYTF. CDR3 coding DNA: TGTGCCAGCAGTGGCCGGTGGAACTTTAACTATGGCTACACCTTC.

The chain recombines TRBV4-2 with TRBJ2-3; 14 nucleotides agree with TRBD2. The germline V gene has CDR1 LGHNA and CDR2 YNFKEQ. V lost 2 bases to trimming and J lost 5 bases; unmatched junction nucleotides: 6. The CDR3 contains 17 residues. This CDR3 is CASSQSSTSGGGDTQYF. The CDR3 nucleotides read TGTGCCAGCAGCCAATCCTCGACTAGCGGGGGGGGAGATACGCAGTATTTT.

In this sample, this clonotype turned up once. The chain links TRBV11-2 to TRBJ1-4, with D perhaps matching TRBD1 (6 bases). Germline lookup yields CDR1 SGHAT and CDR2 FQNNGV. This CDR3 has 15 residues. V lost 2 bases and J 6 bases, leaving 13 bases between the germline ends. This CDR3 reads CASSLRGTVDEKLFF. The CDR3 bases are TGTGCCAGCAGCTTAAGGGGGACGGTCGATGAAAAACTGTTTTTT.

The sample holds a few counts of this clonotype. The chain has TRBV6-1 and TRBJ1-2; no clear D. The CDR3 has 16 residues. Germline assignment: CDR1 MNHNS and CDR2 SASEGT. The V gene lost 1 base and the J gene lost 4 bases, with 16 bases spanning the gap. The CDR3 region has the DNA TGTGCCAGCAGTGAAGGGGAACATTCAACTCTCTATGGCTACACCTTC. Encoded protein: CASSEGEHSTLYGYTF.

This clonotype was seen a few times. The chain carries TRBV30 and TRBJ2-7, with D hard to call. The ends were cut back, 2 bases at V and 5 bases at J, with 4 bases in the middle. The length of the CDR3 is 10 residues. Germline V gives CDR1 GTSNPN, CDR2 SVGIG (reference sequence). For the CDR3, the DNA is TGTGCCTGGAGTCAGAACGAGCAGTACTTC. Translation: CAWSQNEQYF.

This clonotype was seen a few times. This chain uses TRBV7-3 with TRBJ2-1, with TRBD2 matching 10 bases. Germline assignment: CDR1 SGHTA and CDR2 FQGTGA. V shed 4 bases and J 5 bases; nucleotides not matched to a gene: 2. The CDR3 contains 14 residues. The CDR3 region is CASSSSGSNNEQFF. The CDR3 bases are TGTGCCAGCAGCTCTAGCGGGAGCAACAATGAGCAGTTCTTC. Looking up the rest from reference TRBV7-3 and TRBJ2-1 gives the full variable domain: GAGVSQTPSNKVTEKGKYVELRCDPISGHTALYWYRQSLGQGPEFLIYFQGTGAADDSGLPNDRFFAVRPEGSVSTLKIQRTERGDSAVYLCASSSSGSNNEQFFGPGTRLTVL.

This clonotype was seen only once. J is TRBJ2-3 and V is TRBV21-1; TRBD1 is the table's D call and was not checked against the DNA. TRBV21-1 counts as a pseudogene. This CDR3 contains 18 residues. The CDR3 region has the DNA TGTGCCAGCAGCAAAGGAGCGAGGGACAGGGCTAGCACAGATACGCAGTATTTT. As protein: CASSKGARDRASTDTQYF.

The rearrangement uses TRBV28 and TRBJ1-2, with 7 nucleotides matching TRBD1. Losses at the gene ends were 5 bases for V and 8 bases for J; bases not matched to a gene: 11. The CDR3 runs to 14 residues. The germline gives CDR1 MDHEN, CDR2 SYDVKM. CDR3 bases: TGTGCCAGCAGTCCACCACAGGGGTGGGGCGGCTACACCTTC. It specifies CASSPPQGWGGYTF.

The J gene is TRBJ2-1, the V gene TRBV30; D tentatively fits TRBD1 or TRBD2 (5 bases each). Trimming cost V 7 bases and J 3 bases, with 10 bases left between them. CDR1 and CDR2 from the germline V gene are GTSNPN and SVGIG (reference sequence). This CDR3 region has 12 residues. CDR3 protein: CAYGTLYNEQFF. The CDR3, as DNA: TGTGCCTATGGGACCCTCTACAATGAGCAGTTCTTC.

This clonotype came up many times. This chain uses TRBV20-1 with TRBJ2-7; D may be TRBD2 (5 bases). This CDR3 has 19 amino acids. Trimming removed 3 bases from V and 0 bases from J, with 27 bases in between. In germline, CDR1 is DFQATT, CDR2 SNEGSKA (reference sequence). The CDR3 DNA follows: TGCAGTGCTAGCTACCGGGTTGAAGGACCGGATGGGAGCTCCTACGAGCAGTACTTC. Its protein product is CSASYRVEGPDGSSYEQYF.

This clonotype appeared a single time. V is TRBV10-3 and J is TRBJ2-1; TRBD2 aligns across 8 bases. The V and J ends lost 2 bases and 8 bases, in that order; junction bases with no gene match: 8. In germline, CDR1 is ENHRY, CDR2 SYGVKD. The CDR3 totals 15 residues. CDR3 amino acids: CAISELSGGRDEQFF. The CDR3 DNA sequence: TGTGCCATCAGTGAGCTCAGCGGGGGTCGGGATGAGCAGTTCTTC.

In nucleotides, the CDR3 is TGCGCCAGCGGGACTAGCTATGAGCAGTTCTTC. It translates to CASGTSYEQFF. The chain uses TRBV10-2 and TRBJ2-1; 9 nucleotides agree with TRBD2. The germline V gene has CDR1 WSHSY and CDR2 SAAADI. J lost 8 bases, V lost 8 bases, and 1 base had no gene match. The length of the CDR3 is 11 residues.

The chain is built from TRBV3-1 and TRBJ1-1; D is unclear. The CDR3 is 14 residues long. V gave up 0 bases and J gave up 10 bases, with 15 bases separating them. Germline V lookup: CDR1 LGHDT, CDR2 YNNKEL (reference sequence). CDR3 amino acids: CASSQDLTPASAFF. In nucleotides, the CDR3 is TGTGCCAGCAGCCAAGATTTAACACCAGCCTCAGCTTTCTTT.

This clonotype was detected only once. This chain links TRBV20-1 with TRBJ2-3; 11 bases map to TRBD2. CDR3 length: 15 amino acids. Germline loops: CDR1 DFQATT, CDR2 SNEGSKA (reference sequence). Losses at the gene ends were 8 bases for V and 2 bases for J; bases not matched to a gene: 9. Here the CDR3 reads CSTTLAGGHTDTQYF. CDR3 nucleotide sequence: TGCAGTACTACCCTAGCGGGGGGACACACAGATACGCAGTATTTT.

The chain uses TRBV20-1 and TRBJ1-2; D is uncertain. V dropped 5 bases and J dropped 2 bases, with 12 bases sitting between them. This CDR3 spans 13 amino acids. Germline values: CDR1 DFQATT, CDR2 SNEGSKA (reference sequence). CDR3 coding DNA: TGCAGTGCTCCTGAACAAAAAAACTATGGCTACACCTTC. Translated: CSAPEQKNYGYTF.

The chain joins TRBV20-1 to TRBJ2-3; 8 bases are shared with TRBD2. V gave up 3 bases and J gave up 11 bases; unmatched junction bases: 16. The CDR3 consists of 15 residues. Germline V gives CDR1 DFQATT, CDR2 SNEGSKA (reference sequence). This CDR3 is CSASHSSFGLAGQYF. CDR3 bases: TGCAGTGCTAGTCATTCTTCCTTCGGACTAGCTGGGCAGTATTTT.

The V and J genes are TRBV7-2 and TRBJ2-3; D may be TRBD1 (5 bases). This CDR3 spans 17 amino acids. The germline V gene has CDR1 SGHTA and CDR2 FQGNSA. Trimming left V 0 bases short and J 3 bases short, with 16 bases between. The CDR3 coding sequence is TGTGCCAGCAGCTTAGCCCAGTCAGGGCTAGGAACAGATACGCAGTATTTT. This sequence encodes CASSLAQSGLGTDTQYF.

The chain recombines TRBV7-2 with TRBJ2-7; TRBD2 aligns across 8 bases. The germline V gene has CDR1 SGHTA and CDR2 FQGNSA. V lost 5 bases and J lost 0; bases outside the gene matches: 6. The CDR3 covers 15 residues. The CDR3 DNA is TGTGCCAGCAGCCTACCACTAGCGGTCTCCTACGAGCAGTACTTC. Its translation is CASSLPLAVSYEQYF.

The rearrangement links TRBV29-1 to TRBJ2-4; TRBD1 matches at 7 bases. The end of the DNA is better explained by TRBJ2-7, so the J call may be wrong. Germline assignment: CDR1 SQVTM and CDR2 ANQGSEA. The CDR3 loop spans 14 amino acids. The chain's CDR3 is CSVESTGARGEQYF. CDR3 sequence (DNA): TGCAGCGTAGAAAGTACAGGGGCCAGGGGCGAGCAGTACTTC.

A few counts support this clonotype. This chain uses TRBV4-2 with TRBJ2-3; 9 positions match TRBD2. Losses at the gene ends were 1 base for V and 5 bases for J; bases not matched to a gene: 10. The CDR3 totals 17 residues. The germline gives CDR1 LGHNA, CDR2 YNFKEQ. This CDR3 reads CASSQVGRELAGDTQYF. The DNA for the CDR3 is TGTGCCAGCAGCCAAGTTGGGCGTGAACTAGCGGGAGATACGCAGTATTTT.

The V call is TRBV7-2, the J call TRBJ2-7; D is perhaps TRBD2 (5 bases). From germline, CDR1 is SGHTA and CDR2 FQGNSA. V lost 1 base to trimming and J lost 7 bases, with 8 bases between them. The CDR3 has 12 amino acids. In DNA, the CDR3 is TGTGCCAGCAGCTTAGGGGAGCGGGAGCAGTACTTC. Translation: CASSLGEREQYF.

The chain couples TRBV7-2 to TRBJ2-1; 7 bases are a match to TRBD2. Germline V CDR1 and CDR2: SGHTA, FQGNSA. The CDR3 is 13 residues long. J gave up 13 bases and V 5 bases, and 11 bases lay outside the gene matches. CDR3 sequence reads: CASSPLAGVAQFF. The CDR3 nucleotides are TGTGCCAGCAGCCCTCTGGCGGGAGTTGCCCAGTTCTTC.